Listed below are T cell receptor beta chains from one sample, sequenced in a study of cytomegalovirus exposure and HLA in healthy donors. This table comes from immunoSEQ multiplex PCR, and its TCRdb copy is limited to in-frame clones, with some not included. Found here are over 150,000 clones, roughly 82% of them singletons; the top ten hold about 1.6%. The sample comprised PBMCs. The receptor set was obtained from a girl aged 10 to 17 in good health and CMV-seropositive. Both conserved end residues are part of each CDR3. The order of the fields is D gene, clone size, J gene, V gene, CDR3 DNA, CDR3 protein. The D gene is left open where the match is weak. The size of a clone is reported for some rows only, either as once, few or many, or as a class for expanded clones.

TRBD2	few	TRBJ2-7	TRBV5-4	TGTGCCAGCAGCCAAGGACTAGCCTGGGGCTCCGAGCAGTACTTC	CASSQGLAWGSEQYF
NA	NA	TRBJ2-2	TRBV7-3	TGTGCCAGCAGCTTAACGTATCGGACCGGGGAGCTGTTTTTT	CASSLTYRTGELFF
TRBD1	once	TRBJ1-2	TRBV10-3	TGTGCCACCTCTGGAGGGGACAGGGATCCAAGGAGGTATGGCTACACCTTC	CATSGGDRDPRRYGYTF
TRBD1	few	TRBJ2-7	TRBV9	TGTGCCAGCAGCGAGAGGACAGGGGCCAACTACGAGCAGTACTTC	CASSERTGANYEQYF
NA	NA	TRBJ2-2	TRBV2	TGTGCCAGCCAGGAGGGAAGGGGCACCGGGGAGCTGTTTTTT	CASQEGRGTGELFF
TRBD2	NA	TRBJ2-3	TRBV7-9	TGTGCCAGCAGCTTAGTGGGGGCGGGAGGTGAGCAGGATACGCAGTATTTT	CASSLVGAGGEQDTQYF
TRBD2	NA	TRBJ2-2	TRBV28	TGTGCCAGCAGTATGACTAGCGGGGGGACCGGGGAGCTGTTTTTT	CASSMTSGGTGELFF
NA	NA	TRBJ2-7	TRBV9	TGTGCCAGCAGCCTATCACGATTCGATAGTCTCTACGAGCAGTACTTC	CASSLSRFDSLYEQYF
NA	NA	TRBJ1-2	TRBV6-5	TGTGCCAGCAGTTACTCCCCAGGGCCGATTAACTATGGCTACACCTTC	CASSYSPGPINYGYTF
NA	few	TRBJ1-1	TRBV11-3	TGTGCCAGCAGCTTTTCGGGGGATTCCGCTGAAGCTTTCTTT	CASSFSGDSAEAFF
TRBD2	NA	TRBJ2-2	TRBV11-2	TGTGCCAGCAGCCTAGCGGGAGGGCCCAACGGGGAGCTGTTTTTT	CASSLAGGPNGELFF
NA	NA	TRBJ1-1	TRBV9	TGTGCCACCTCACAGACAGATGCGAACACTGAAGCTTTCTTT	CATSQTDANTEAFF
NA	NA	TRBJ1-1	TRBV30	TGTGCCTGGAGTTTCGGGAGTAAGAACACTGAAGCTTTCTTT	CAWSFGSKNTEAFF
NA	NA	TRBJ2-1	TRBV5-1	TGCGCCAGCAGCTTGGGGTCTCAGTTCTCCTACAATGAGCAGTTCTTC	CASSLGSQFSYNEQFF
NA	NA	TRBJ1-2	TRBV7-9	TGTGCCAGCAGCTCGAGGACAGCAACGGGGGGCTACACCTTC	CASSSRTATGGYTF
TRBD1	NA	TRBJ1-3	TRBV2	TGTGCCAGCCTCCCTCGACAGGGACTTTCTGCTGGAAACACCATATATTTT	CASLPRQGLSAGNTIYF
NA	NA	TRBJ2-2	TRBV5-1	TGCGCCAGCAGCCCCCAGGGTCATAGAACCGGGGAGCTGTTTTTT	CASSPQGHRTGELFF
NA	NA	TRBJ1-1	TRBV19	TGTGCCAGTAGTCCAGGACTCGGACGAGGTGGCACTGAAGCTTTCTTT	CASSPGLGRGGTEAFF
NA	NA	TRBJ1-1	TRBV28	TGTGCCAGCAGTCCGGCCGACAGTTCGGGGGATGAAGCTTTCTTT	CASSPADSSGDEAFF
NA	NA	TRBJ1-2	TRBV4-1	TGCGCCAGCAGCCAAGTAAGACTCAGTCCTACCCTATCCTATGGCTACACCTTC	CASSQVRLSPTLSYGYTF
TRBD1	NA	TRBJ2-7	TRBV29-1	TGCAGCGTCACCGGGACAGGGGGCTACGAGCAGTACTTC	CSVTGTGGYEQYF
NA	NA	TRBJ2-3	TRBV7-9	TGTGCCAGCAGCTCGATGAGTACGCAGTATTTT	CASSSMSTQYF
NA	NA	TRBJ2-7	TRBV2	TGTGCCAGCAGTAGCGGTTACGAGCAGTACTTC	CASSSGYEQYF
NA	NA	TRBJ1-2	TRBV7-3	TGTGCCAGCAGCATGGGACTCGATGGCTACACCTTC	CASSMGLDGYTF